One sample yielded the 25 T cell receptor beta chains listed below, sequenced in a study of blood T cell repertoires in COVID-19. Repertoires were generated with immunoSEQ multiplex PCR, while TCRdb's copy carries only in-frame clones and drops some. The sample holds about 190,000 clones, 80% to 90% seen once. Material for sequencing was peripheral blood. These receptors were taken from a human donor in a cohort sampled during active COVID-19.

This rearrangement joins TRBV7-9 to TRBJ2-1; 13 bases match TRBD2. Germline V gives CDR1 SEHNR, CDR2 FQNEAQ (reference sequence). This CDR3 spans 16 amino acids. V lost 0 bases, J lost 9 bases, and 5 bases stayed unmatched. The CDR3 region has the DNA TGTGCCAGCAGCTTAGCTGTACTAGCGGGAGGGCGTGAGCAGTTCTTC. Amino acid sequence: CASSLAVLAGGREQFF.

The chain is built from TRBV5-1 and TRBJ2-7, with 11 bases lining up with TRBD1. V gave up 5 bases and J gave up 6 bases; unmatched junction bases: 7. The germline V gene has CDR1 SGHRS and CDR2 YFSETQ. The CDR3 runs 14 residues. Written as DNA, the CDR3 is TGCGCCAGCAGACCAGGACAGGGGGCGGGCGAGCAGTACGTC. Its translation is CASRPGQGAGEQYV.

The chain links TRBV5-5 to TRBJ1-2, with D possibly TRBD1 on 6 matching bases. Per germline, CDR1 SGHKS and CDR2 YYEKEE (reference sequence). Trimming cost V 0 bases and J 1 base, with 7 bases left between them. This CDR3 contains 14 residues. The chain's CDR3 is CASSLEQGNYGYTF. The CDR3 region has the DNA TGTGCCAGCAGCTTGGAACAGGGTAACTATGGCTACACCTTC.

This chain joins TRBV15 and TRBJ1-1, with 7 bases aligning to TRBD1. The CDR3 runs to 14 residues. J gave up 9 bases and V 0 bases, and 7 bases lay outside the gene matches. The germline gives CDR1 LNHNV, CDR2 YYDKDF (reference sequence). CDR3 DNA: TGTGCCACCAGCAGAGATGAAGGGGGCATCAAAGCTTTCTTT. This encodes CATSRDEGGIKAFF.

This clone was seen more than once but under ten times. The CDR3 spells CASSARLAHEQFF. DNA for the CDR3: TGTGCCAGCAGCGCCAGACTAGCCCATGAGCAGTTCTTC. V usage is TRBV13 and J usage is TRBJ2-1; 7 bases line up with TRBD2. Germline CDR1 is PRHDT and CDR2 is FYEKMQ (reference sequence). The J segment lost 8 bases and the V segment lost 5 bases, leaving 6 bases of the junction unmatched. The CDR3 totals 13 residues.

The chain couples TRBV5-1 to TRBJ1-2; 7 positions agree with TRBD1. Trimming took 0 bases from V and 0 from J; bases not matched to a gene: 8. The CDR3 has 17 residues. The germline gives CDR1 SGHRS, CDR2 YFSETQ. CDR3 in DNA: TGCGCCAGCAGCTTGGCCGGAACCACAGGGGCTAACTATGGCTACACCTTC. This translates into CASSLAGTTGANYGYTF.

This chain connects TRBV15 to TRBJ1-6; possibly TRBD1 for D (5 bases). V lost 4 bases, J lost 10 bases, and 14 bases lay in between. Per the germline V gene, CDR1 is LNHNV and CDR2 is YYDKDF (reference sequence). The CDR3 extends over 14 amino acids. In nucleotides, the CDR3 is TGTGCCACCAGCATTCGGGGTCGGGGGTCACCCCTCCACTTT. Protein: CATSIRGRGSPLHF. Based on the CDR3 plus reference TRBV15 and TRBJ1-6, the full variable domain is DAMVIQNPRYQVTQFGKPVTLSCSQTLNHNVMYWYQQKSSQAPKLLFHYYDKDFNNEADTPDNFQSRRPNTSFCFLDIRSPGLGDTAMYLCATSIRGRGSPLHFGNGTRLTVT.

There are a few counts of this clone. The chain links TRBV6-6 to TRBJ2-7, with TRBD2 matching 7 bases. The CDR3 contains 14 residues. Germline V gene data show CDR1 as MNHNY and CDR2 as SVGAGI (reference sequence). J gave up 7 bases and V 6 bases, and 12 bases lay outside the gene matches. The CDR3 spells CASSQGMTAGEQYV. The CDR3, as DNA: TGTGCCAGCAGCCAGGGAATGACAGCGGGGGAGCAGTACGTC.

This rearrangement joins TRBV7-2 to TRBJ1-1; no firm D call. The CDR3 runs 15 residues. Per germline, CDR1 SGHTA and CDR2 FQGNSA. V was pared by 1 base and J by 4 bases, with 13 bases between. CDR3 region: CASSLGRASSTEAFF. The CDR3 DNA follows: TGTGCCAGCAGCTTAGGGAGGGCTTCTTCCACTGAAGCTTTCTTT.

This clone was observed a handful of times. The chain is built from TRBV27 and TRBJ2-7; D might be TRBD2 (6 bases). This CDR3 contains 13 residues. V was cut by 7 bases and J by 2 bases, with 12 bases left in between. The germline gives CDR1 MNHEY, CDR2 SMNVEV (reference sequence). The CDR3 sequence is CASMGAGPYEQYF. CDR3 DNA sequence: TGTGCCAGCATGGGCGCGGGGCCCTACGAGCAGTACTTC.

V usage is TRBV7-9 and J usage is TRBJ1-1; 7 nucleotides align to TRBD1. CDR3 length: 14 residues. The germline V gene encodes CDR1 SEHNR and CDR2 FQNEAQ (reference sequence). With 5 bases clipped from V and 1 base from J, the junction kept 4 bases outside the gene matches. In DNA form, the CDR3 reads TGTGCCAGCAGCGCGACAGGGTCGAACACTGAAGCTTTCTTT. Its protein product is CASSATGSNTEAFF.

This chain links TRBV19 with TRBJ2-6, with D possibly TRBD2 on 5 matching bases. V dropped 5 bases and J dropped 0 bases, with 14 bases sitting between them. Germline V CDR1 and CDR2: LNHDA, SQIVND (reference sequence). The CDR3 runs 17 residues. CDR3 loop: CASSSSKGASGANVLTF. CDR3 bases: TGTGCCAGTAGTTCTAGCAAGGGAGCCTCTGGGGCCAACGTCCTGACTTTC.

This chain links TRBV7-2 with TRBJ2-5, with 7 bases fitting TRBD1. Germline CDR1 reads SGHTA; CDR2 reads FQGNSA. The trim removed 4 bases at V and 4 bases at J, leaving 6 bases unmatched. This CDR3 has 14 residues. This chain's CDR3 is CASSWNRGLETQYF. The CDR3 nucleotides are TGTGCCAGCAGCTGGAACAGGGGTTTAGAGACCCAGTACTTC.

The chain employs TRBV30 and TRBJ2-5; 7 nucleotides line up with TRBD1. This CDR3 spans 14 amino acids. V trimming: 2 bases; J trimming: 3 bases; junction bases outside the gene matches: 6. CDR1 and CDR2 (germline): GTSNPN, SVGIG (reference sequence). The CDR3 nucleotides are TGTGCCTGGAGTCGGACAGGAGGTAAAGAGACCCAGTACTTC. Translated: CAWSRTGGKETQYF.

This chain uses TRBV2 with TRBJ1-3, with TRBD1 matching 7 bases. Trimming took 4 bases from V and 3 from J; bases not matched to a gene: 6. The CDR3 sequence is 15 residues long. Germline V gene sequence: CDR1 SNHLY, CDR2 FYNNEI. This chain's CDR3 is CASSGDRDFGNTIYF. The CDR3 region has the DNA TGTGCCAGCAGTGGGGACAGAGATTTTGGAAACACCATATATTTT.

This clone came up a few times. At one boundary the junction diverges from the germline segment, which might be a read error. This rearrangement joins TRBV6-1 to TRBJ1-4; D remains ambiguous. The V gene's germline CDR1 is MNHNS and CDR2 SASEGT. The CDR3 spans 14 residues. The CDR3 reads CASGDGATNEKLFF. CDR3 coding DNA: TGTGCCAGCGGTGACGGAGCAACTAATGAAAAACTGTTTTTT.

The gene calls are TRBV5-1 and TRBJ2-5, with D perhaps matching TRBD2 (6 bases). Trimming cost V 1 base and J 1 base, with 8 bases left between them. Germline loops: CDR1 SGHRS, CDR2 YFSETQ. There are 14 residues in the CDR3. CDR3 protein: CASSLIGGQETQYF. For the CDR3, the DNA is TGCGCCAGCAGCTTGATCGGGGGCCAAGAGACCCAGTACTTC.

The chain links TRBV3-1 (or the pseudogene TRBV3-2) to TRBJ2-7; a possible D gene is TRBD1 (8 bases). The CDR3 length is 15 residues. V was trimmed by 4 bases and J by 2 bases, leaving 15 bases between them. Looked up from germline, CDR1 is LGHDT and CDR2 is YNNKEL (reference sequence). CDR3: CASSPGQGGPYEQYF. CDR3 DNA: TGTGCCAGCAGCCCTGGACAGGGAGGGCCCTACGAGCAGTACTTC.

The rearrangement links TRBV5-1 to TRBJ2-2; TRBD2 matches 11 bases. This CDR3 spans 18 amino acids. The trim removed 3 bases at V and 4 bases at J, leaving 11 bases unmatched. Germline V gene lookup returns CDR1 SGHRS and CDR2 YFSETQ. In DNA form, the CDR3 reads TGCGCCAGCAGCTCTTTAGCGGGGGGGCGTCGCGGCACCGGGGAGCTGTTTTTT. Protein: CASSSLAGGRRGTGELFF.

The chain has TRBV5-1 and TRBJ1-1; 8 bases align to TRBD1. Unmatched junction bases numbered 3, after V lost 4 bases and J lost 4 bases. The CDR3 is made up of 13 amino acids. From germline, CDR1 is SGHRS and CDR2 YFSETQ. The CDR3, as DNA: TGCGCCAGCAGCCATGGGACAGGCACTGAAGCTTTCTTT. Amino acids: CASSHGTGTEAFF.

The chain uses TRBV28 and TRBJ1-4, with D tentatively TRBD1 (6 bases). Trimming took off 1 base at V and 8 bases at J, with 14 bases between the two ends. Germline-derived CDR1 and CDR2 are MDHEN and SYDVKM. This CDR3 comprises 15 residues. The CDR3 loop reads CASSLFGQGREKLFF. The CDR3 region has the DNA TGTGCCAGCAGTTTATTCGGGCAGGGGCGCGAAAAACTGTTTTTT.

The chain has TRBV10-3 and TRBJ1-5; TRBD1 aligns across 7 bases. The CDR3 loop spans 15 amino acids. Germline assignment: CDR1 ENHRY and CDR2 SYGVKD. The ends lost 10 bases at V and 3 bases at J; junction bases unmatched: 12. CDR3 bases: TGTGCCACACGTCCCGGACAGGAGACCAATCAGCCCCAGCATTTT. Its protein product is CATRPGQETNQPQHF.

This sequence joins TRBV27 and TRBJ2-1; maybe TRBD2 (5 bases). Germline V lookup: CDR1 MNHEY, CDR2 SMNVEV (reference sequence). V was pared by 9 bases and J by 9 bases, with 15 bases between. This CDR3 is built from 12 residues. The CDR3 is CASSLGRSEQFF. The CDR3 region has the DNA TGTGCCAGTTCCTTGGGGAGAAGTGAGCAGTTCTTC.

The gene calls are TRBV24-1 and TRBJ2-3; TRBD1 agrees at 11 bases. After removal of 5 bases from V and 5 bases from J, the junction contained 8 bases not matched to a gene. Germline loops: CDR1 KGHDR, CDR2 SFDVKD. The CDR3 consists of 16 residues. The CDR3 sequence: CATSAGTGGVIDTQYF. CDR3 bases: TGTGCCACCAGTGCTGGGACAGGGGGTGTTATAGATACGCAGTATTTT.

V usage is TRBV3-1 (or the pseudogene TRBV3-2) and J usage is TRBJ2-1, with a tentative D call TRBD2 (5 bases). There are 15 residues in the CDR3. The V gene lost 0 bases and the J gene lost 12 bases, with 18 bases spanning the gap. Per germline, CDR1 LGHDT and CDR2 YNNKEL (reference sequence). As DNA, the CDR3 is TGTGCCAGCAGCCAAGAAGGTAGGGTTTTTGCGGGGCAGTTCTTC. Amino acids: CASSQEGRVFAGQFF.